These 17 T cell receptor beta chains originate from one sample sequenced in a study of cytomegalovirus exposure and HLA in healthy donors. The PCR ran on 60 Vbeta and 13 Jbeta primers. The method was immunoSEQ multiplex PCR; TCRdb's version includes in-frame clones alone and lacks a portion of them. This sample has 120,000 or so clones, with less than 90% found just once. What was sequenced was PBMCs. The source of these receptors is a man aged 50 to 60 in good health and CMV-seronegative.

This chain joins TRBV15 and TRBJ2-7; the D gene is possibly TRBD2 (6 bases). Germline-derived CDR1 and CDR2 are LNHNV and YYDKDF (reference sequence). V lost 0 bases to trimming and J lost 4 bases, with 10 bases between them. The CDR3 runs to 14 residues. As DNA, the CDR3 is TGTGCCACCAGCAGAGAGGAGGGGAGTTACGAGCAGTACTTC. Protein sequence: CATSREEGSYEQYF.

V and J are TRBV7-2 and TRBJ2-7, with D uncertain. CDR1 is SGHTA and CDR2 is FQGNSA in the germline V gene. V was clipped by 5 bases and J by 2 bases, with 7 bases between them. The CDR3 is 12 amino acids. Here the CDR3 reads CASSGHTYEQYF. The CDR3 DNA sequence: TGTGCCAGCAGCGGCCATACCTACGAGCAGTACTTC.

V and J are TRBV19 and TRBJ2-7; 11 nucleotides agree with TRBD1. The V segment lost 5 bases and the J segment 5 bases; nucleotides outside the gene matches: 2. This CDR3 is built from 13 residues. CDR1 and CDR2 (germline): LNHDA, SQIVND (reference sequence). CDR3 amino acids: CASSWTGGDEQYF. CDR3 sequence (DNA): TGTGCCAGTAGTTGGACAGGGGGCGACGAGCAGTACTTC.

The genes are TRBV2 and TRBJ2-2; TRBD1 agrees at 9 bases. CDR1 SNHLY and CDR2 FYNNEI come from the germline V gene. The CDR3 runs to 14 residues. J lost 5 bases, V lost 8 bases, and 6 bases had no gene match. The CDR3 loop is CASGGQGGTGELFF. The CDR3 DNA reads TGTGCCAGCGGGGGACAGGGAGGGACCGGGGAGCTGTTTTTT.

This clone was detected once. The chain carries TRBV9 and TRBJ2-6; unclear D gene. Germline CDR1 is SGDLS and CDR2 is YYNGEE. The CDR3 has 14 amino acids. V was cut by 4 bases and J by 0 bases, with 5 bases left in between. In DNA, the CDR3 is TGTGCCAGCAGCTTATTCTCTGGGGCCAACGTCCTGACTTTC. Protein: CASSLFSGANVLTF. Full variable domain (outside the CDR3, taken from reference TRBV9 and TRBJ2-6): DSGVTQTPKHLITATGQRVTLRCSPRSGDLSVYWYQQSLDQGLQFLIQYYNGEERAKGNILERFSAQQFPDLHSELNLSSLELGDSALYFCASSLFSGANVLTFGAGSRLTVL.

V gene TRBV6-6 combines with J gene TRBJ2-3; TRBD2 aligns across 11 bases. The CDR3 is 14 amino acids. The V segment lost 6 bases and the J segment 1 base; nucleotides outside the gene matches: 0. Germline V gene lookup returns CDR1 MNHNY and CDR2 SVGAGI (reference sequence). The CDR3 DNA reads TGTGCCAGCAGACTAGCGGGGGGCACAGATACGCAGTATTTT. Amino acid sequence: CASRLAGGTDTQYF.

The chain is built from TRBV19 and TRBJ1-5; a possible D gene is TRBD1 (5 bases). Deletions cut 7 bases from V and 11 bases from J, with 27 bases between. The CDR3 is 16 residues long. Germline V gene sequence: CDR1 LNHDA, CDR2 SQIVND (reference sequence). CDR3 region: CASNTGGRSLSQTQHF. CDR3 nucleotide sequence: TGTGCCAGTAACACCGGGGGACGGTCTTTATCCCAGACCCAGCATTTT.

CDR3 in DNA: TGTGCCAGTAGGGGCGTAAACGACGAGCAGTACTTC. Translated: CASRGVNDEQYF. This sequence joins TRBV19 and TRBJ2-7; D not certain. Germline V CDR1 and CDR2: LNHDA, SQIVND (reference sequence). The CDR3 extends over 12 amino acids. Trimming pared 6 bases from V and 5 bases from J, leaving 11 bases between.

The chain couples TRBV29-1 to TRBJ1-3; D is ambiguous. Per the germline V gene, CDR1 is SQVTM and CDR2 is ANQGSEA. V lost 7 bases to trimming and J lost 4 bases, with 14 bases between them. This CDR3 is built from 13 residues. The CDR3 DNA sequence: TGCAGCGCCGCAGCGGGATCCGGAAACACCATATATTTT. This encodes CSAAAGSGNTIYF.

The rearrangement joins TRBV7-6 to TRBJ1-2, with 7 positions matching TRBD1. Germline CDR1 is SGHVS and CDR2 is FNYEAQ. After removal of 3 bases from V and 6 bases from J, the junction contained 1 base not matched to a gene. The CDR3 loop spans 12 amino acids. The CDR3 protein is CASSLTGNGYTF. CDR3 nucleotide sequence: TGTGCCAGCAGCTTGACAGGGAATGGCTACACCTTC.

The chain carries TRBV9 and TRBJ1-2; a weak D match, TRBD1 (5 bases). This CDR3 spans 14 amino acids. Trimming removed 4 bases at V and 7 bases at J, with 17 bases between. CDR1 is SGDLS and CDR2 is YYNGEE in the germline V gene. The CDR3 DNA is TGTGCCAGCAGCCCCCGGAATTCGGGGGGTGGCTACACCTTC. It yields the protein CASSPRNSGGGYTF.

The V and J genes are TRBV4-3 and TRBJ2-4, with D perhaps matching TRBD2 (5 bases). The CDR3 has 16 residues. Between the trimmed V and J ends, which lost 0 bases and 7 bases, there was a span of 16 bases. CDR1 is LGHNA and CDR2 is YSLEER in the germline V gene. In nucleotides, the CDR3 is TGCGCCAGCAGCCAAGATCGAGGGATCCCTAAGAACATTCAGTACTTC. Amino acid sequence: CASSQDRGIPKNIQYF.

This clone is a singleton in its sample. The same CDR3 arises from other DNA sequences in this sample as well. In DNA, the CDR3 is TGTGCCAGCAAGGGGCAGGGGTTAAATGAGCAGTTCTTC. It encodes CASKGQGLNEQFF. This rearrangement joins TRBV6-5 to TRBJ2-1; perhaps TRBD1 as D (6 bases). V lost 7 bases and J 7 bases, leaving 14 bases between the germline ends. Germline V CDR1 and CDR2: MNHEY, SVGAGI. The CDR3 totals 13 residues.

The chain has TRBV9 and TRBJ2-2; D is unclear. V lost 0 bases, J lost 1 base, and 4 bases lay in between. The CDR3 totals 14 residues. Germline-derived CDR1 and CDR2 are SGDLS and YYNGEE. This chain's CDR3 is CASSVDGNTGELFF. In nucleotides, the CDR3 is TGTGCCAGCAGCGTAGACGGGAACACCGGGGAGCTGTTTTTT.

The sample holds one count of this clone. V and J are TRBV18 and TRBJ2-5; weak D call: TRBD1 (6 bases). The CDR3 loop spans 16 amino acids. The V gene lost 0 bases and the J gene lost 2 bases, with 13 bases spanning the gap. Germline V gives CDR1 KGHSH, CDR2 LQKENI. CDR3 residues: CASSPPIGGKQETQYF. The CDR3, as DNA: TGTGCCAGCTCACCACCTATAGGGGGAAAACAAGAGACCCAGTACTTC.

This chain connects TRBV29-1 to TRBJ2-5, with a tentative D call TRBD2 (6 bases). Trimming removed 4 bases at V and 7 bases at J, with 13 bases between. The CDR3 has 12 residues. The germline CDR1 and CDR2 sequences are SQVTM and ANQGSEA. The chain's CDR3 is CSVVVTGRTQYF. The CDR3 region has the DNA TGCAGCGTTGTTGTTACCGGGAGGACCCAGTACTTC.

The V gene is TRBV15, the J gene TRBJ1-5; D ambiguous. Between the trimmed V and J ends, which lost 1 base and 2 bases, there was a span of 12 bases. Germline V gene data show CDR1 as LNHNV and CDR2 as YYDKDF (reference sequence). The CDR3 extends over 16 amino acids. CDR3 in DNA: TGTGCCACCAGCAGAGGGATAACGCAGGGCAATCAGCCCCAGCATTTT. As protein: CATSRGITQGNQPQHF.